This T cell receptor beta chain was recorded in a study of blood T cell repertoires in COVID-19. Looking at the study overall: The samples span acute and convalescent COVID-19 from the United States, Italy and Spain.

Method: immunoSEQ multiplex PCR; TCRdb's copy keeps in-frame clones and lacks some. The table records 200,000 to 250,000 clones, nearly 90% of them present only once. The CDR3 runs 15 residues. CDR1 and CDR2 (germline): MNHEY, SVGAGI. V lost 6 bases and J lost 8, with 20 bases in between. Sequencing input: peripheral blood. V gene TRBV6-5 combines with J gene TRBJ2-1; possible D gene TRBD1, 7 bases. This sequence originates from a woman aged 18-29 years who had recovered from COVID-19. The CDR3 region has the DNA TGTGCCAGCAGCCCCCCTGCAGGGGGGACGGATGAGCAGTTCTTC. The encoded protein is CASSPPAGGTDEQFF.